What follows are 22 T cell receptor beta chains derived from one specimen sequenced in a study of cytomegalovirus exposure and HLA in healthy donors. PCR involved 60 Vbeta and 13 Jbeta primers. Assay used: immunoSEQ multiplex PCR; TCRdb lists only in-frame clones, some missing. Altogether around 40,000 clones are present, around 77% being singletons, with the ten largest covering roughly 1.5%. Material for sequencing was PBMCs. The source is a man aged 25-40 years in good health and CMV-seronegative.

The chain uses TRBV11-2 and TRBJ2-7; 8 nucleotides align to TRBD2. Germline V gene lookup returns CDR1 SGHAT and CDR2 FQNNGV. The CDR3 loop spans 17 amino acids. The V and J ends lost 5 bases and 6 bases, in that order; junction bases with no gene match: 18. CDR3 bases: TGTGCCAGCAGCGGCTTTGAAGGACGGGAGGGCTCCCTCGAGCAGTACTTC. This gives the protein CASSGFEGREGSLEQYF.

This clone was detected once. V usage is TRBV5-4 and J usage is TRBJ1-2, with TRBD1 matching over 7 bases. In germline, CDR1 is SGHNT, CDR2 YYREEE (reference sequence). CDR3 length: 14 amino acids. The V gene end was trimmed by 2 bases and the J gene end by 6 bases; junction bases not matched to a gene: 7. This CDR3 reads CASSFGQARHGYTF. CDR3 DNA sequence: TGTGCCAGCAGCTTCGGACAGGCGAGGCATGGCTACACCTTC.

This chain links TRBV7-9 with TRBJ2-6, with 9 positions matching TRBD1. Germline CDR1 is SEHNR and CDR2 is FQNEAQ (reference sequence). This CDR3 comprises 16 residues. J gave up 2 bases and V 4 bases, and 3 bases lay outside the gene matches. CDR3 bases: TGTGCCAGCAGCTCGAGGACAGGGGCTGGGGCCAACGTCCTGACTTTC. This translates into CASSSRTGAGANVLTF.

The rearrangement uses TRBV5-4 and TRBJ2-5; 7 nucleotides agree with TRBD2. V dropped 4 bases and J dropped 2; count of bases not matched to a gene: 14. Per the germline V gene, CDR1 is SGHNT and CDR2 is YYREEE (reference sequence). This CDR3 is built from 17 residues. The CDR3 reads CASSDTAFGLGQETQYF. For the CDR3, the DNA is TGTGCCAGCAGCGATACAGCCTTTGGACTAGGACAAGAGACCCAGTACTTC.

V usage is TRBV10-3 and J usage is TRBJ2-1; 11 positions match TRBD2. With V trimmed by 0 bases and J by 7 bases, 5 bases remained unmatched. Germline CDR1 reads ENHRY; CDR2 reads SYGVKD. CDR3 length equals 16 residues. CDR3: CAISESRLAGPNEQFF. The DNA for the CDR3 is TGTGCCATCAGTGAGTCCCGACTAGCGGGGCCGAATGAGCAGTTCTTC.

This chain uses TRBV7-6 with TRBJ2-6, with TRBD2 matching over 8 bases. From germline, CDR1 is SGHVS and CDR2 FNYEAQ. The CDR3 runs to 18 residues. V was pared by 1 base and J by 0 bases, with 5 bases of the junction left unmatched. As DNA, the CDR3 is TGTGCCAGCAGCTTAGTTTTCGGGAGGGACTCTGGGGCCAACGTCCTGACTTTC. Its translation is CASSLVFGRDSGANVLTF.

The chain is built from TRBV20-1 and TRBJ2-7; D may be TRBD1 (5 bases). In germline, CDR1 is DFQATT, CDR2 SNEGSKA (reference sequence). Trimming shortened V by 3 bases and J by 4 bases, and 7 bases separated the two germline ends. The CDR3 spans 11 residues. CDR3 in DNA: TGCAGTGCTAGGGGGCCGTACGAGCAGTACTTC. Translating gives CSARGPYEQYF.

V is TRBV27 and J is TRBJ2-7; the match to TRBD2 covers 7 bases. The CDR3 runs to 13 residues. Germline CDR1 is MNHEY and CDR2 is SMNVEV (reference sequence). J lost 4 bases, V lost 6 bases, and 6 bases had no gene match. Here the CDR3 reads CASRVAGVYEQYF. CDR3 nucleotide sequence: TGTGCCAGCAGGGTTGCGGGAGTTTACGAGCAGTACTTC.

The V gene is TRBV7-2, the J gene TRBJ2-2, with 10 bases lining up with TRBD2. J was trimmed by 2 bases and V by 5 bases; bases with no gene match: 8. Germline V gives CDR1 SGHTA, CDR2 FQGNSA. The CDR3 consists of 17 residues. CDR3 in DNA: TGTGCCAGCAGCCCGCGTAGCGGGAGGACCAACACCGGGGAGCTGTTTTTT. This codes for CASSPRSGRTNTGELFF.

This CDR3 is CASSKGVPGGTYEQYF. The CDR3, as DNA: TGTGCCAGCAGCAAAGGGGTGCCAGGGGGAACCTACGAGCAGTACTTC. The chain uses TRBV21-1 and TRBJ2-7; the table's D call of TRBD1 was not tested on the DNA. TRBV21-1 is a listed pseudogene. The CDR3 length is 16 residues.

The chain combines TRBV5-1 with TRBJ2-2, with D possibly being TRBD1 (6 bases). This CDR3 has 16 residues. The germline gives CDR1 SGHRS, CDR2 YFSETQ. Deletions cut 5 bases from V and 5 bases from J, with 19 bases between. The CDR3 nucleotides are TGCGCCAGCAGAGTGGCGATGCAGGGGCGAACCGGGGAGCTGTTTTTT. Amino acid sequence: CASRVAMQGRTGELFF.

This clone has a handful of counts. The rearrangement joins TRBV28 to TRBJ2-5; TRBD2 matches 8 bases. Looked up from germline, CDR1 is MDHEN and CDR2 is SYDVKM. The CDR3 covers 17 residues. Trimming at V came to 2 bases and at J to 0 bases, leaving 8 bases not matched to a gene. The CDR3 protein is CASSLAAVAGYQETQYF. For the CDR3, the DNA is TGTGCCAGCAGTTTAGCTGCGGTAGCGGGGTACCAAGAGACCCAGTACTTC. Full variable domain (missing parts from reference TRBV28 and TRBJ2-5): DVKVTQSSRYLVKRTGEKVFLECVQDMDHENMFWYRQDPGLGLRLIYFSYDVKMKEKGDIPEGYSVSREKKERFSLILESASTNQTSMYLCASSLAAVAGYQETQYFGPGTRLLVL.

CDR3 nucleotide sequence: TGTGCCAGCAGCCAGGTTATGGGGGGGTCCCAGACAGATACGCAGTATTTT. Protein: CASSQVMGGSQTDTQYF. The chain employs TRBV4-2 and TRBJ2-3; 7 bases are shared with TRBD2. Germline assignment: CDR1 LGHNA and CDR2 YNFKEQ. CDR3 length: 17 amino acids. V dropped 3 bases and J dropped 3; count of bases not matched to a gene: 12.

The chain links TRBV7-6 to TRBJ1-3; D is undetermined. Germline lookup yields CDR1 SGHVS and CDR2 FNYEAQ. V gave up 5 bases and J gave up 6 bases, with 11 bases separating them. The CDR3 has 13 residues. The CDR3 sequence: CASSPDFINTIYF. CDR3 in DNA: TGTGCCAGCAGCCCAGACTTTATAAACACCATATATTTT.

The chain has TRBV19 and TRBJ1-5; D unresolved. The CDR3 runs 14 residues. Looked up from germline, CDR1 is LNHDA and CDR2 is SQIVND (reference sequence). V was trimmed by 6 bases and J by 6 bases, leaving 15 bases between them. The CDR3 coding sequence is TGTGCCAGTAGCCATGGGTCGGAGGCTCAGCCCCAGCATTTT. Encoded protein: CASSHGSEAQPQHF.

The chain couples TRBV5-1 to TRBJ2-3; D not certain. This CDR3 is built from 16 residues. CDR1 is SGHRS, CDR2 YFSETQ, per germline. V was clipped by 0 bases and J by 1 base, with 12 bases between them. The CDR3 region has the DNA TGCGCCAGCAGCTTGGTTCCGGTAGGAGGCACAGATACGCAGTATTTT. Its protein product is CASSLVPVGGTDTQYF.

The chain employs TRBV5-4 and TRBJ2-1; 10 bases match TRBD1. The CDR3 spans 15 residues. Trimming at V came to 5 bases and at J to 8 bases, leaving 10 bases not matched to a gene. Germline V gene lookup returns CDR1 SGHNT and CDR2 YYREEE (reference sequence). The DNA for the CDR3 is TGTGCCAGCAGTTGGGTACGACAGGGGGCCGATGAGCAGTTCTTC. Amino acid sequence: CASSWVRQGADEQFF.

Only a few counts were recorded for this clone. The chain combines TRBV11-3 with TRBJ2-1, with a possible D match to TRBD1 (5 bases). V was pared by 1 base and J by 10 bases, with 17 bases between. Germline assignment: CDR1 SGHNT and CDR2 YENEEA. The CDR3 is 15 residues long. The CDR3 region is CASSLALPTEREQFF. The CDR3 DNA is TGTGCCAGCAGCTTAGCCCTACCGACAGAACGCGAGCAGTTCTTC.

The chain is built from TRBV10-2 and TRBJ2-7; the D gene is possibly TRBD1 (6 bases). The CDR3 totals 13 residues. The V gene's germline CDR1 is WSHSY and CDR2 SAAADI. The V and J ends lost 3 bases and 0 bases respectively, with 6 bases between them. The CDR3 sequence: CASSDRGSYEQYF. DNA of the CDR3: TGCGCCAGCAGTGACAGGGGCTCCTACGAGCAGTACTTC.

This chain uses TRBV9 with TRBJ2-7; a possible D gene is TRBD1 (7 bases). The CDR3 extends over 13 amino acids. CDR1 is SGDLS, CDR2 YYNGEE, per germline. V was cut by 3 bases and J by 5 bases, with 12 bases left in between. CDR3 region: CASSADREDEQYF. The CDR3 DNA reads TGTGCCAGCAGCGCAGACAGGGAGGACGAGCAGTACTTC. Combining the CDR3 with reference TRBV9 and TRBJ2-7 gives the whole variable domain DSGVTQTPKHLITATGQRVTLRCSPRSGDLSVYWYQQSLDQGLQFLIQYYNGEERAKGNILERFSAQQFPDLHSELNLSSLELGDSALYFCASSADREDEQYFGPGTRLTVT.

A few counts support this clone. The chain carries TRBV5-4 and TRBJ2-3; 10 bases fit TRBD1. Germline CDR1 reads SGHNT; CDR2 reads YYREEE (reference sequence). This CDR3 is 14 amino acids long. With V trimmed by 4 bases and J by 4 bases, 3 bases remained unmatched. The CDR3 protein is CASSVGQGADTQYF. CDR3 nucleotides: TGTGCCAGCAGCGTAGGACAGGGGGCAGATACGCAGTATTTT.

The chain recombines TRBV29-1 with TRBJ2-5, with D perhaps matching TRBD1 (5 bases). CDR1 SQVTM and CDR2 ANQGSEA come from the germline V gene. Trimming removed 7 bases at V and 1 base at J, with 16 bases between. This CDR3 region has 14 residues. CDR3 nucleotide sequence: TGCAGCGGAAAGAGTCTTGGGGCCCAAGAGACCCAGTACTTC. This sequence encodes CSGKSLGAQETQYF. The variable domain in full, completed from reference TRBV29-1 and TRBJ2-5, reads SAVISQKPSRDICQRGTSLTIQCQVDSQVTMMFWYRQQPGQSLTLIATANQGSEATYESGFVIDKFPISRPNLTFSTLTVSNMSPEDSSIYLCSGKSLGAQETQYFGPGTRLLVL.